The clone carrying this TCR beta chain was counted ten times or more. This entry comes from a study of CD8 T cells in ankylosing spondylitis. Molecular-barcoded quantitative 5'-RACE produced these TCR beta libraries. TCRdb analysed the 5' RACE reads with MiXCR anew, one entry per CDR3 protein. The sample lists 200,000 to 300,000 distinct CDR3 sequences, over 8.5% occurring once. The V segment lost 9 bases and the J segment 7 bases; nucleotides outside the gene matches: 10. The CDR3 contains 13 residues. The material sequenced was blood, either unsorted or a sorted T cell fraction (not recorded which). V is TRBV12-3 or TRBV12-4 and J is TRBJ1-2, with TRBD1 matching over 8 bases. The sequence derives from a male donor with ankylosing spondylitis or in good health (not recorded which). CDR3: CASATGGVGGYTF. CDR3 DNA sequence: TGTGCCAGTGCAACAGGGGGGGTAGGTGGCTACACCTTC.